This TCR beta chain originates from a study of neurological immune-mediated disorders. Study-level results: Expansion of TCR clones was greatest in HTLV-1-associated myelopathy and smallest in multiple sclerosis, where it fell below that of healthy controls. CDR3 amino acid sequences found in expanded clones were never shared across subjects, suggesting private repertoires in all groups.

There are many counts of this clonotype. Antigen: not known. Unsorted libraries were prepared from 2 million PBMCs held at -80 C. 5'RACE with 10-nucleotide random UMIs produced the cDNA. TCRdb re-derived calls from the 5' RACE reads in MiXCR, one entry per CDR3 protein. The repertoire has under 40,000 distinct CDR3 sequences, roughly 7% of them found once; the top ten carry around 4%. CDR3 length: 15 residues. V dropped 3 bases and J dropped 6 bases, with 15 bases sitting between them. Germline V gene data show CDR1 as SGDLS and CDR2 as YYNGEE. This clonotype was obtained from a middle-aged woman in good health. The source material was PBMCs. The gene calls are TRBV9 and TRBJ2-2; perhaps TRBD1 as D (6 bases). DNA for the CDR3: TGTGCCAGCAGCGCCGGGACACCCGTAGCCGGGGAGCTGTTTTTT. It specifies CASSAGTPVAGELFF.